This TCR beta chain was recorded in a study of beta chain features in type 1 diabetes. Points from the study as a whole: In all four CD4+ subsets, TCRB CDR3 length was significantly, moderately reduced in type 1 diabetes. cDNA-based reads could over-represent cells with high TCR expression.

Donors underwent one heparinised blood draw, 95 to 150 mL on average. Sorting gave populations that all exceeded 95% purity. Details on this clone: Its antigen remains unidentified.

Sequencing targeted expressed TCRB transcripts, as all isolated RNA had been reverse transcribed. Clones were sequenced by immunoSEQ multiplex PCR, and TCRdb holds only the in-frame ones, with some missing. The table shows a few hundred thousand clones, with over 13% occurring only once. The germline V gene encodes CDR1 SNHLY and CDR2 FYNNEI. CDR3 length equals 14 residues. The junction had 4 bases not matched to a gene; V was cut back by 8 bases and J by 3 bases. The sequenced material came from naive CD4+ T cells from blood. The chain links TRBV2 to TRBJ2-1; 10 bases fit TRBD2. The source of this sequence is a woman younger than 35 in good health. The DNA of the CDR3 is TGTGCCAGCTCCTTAGCGGGAGGCTACAATGAGCAGTTCTTC. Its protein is CASSLAGGYNEQFF.